This section outlines one T cell receptor (beta chain) sequence together with its context. Its antigen is unknown. V lost 1 base and J 10 bases, leaving 18 bases between the germline ends. The length of the CDR3 is 15 residues. The germline gives CDR1 SGHRS, CDR2 YFSETQ. This specimen comes from a study of cytomegalovirus exposure and HLA in healthy donors. The PCR was carried out with 60 Vbeta primers and 13 Jbeta primers. Sequenced by immunoSEQ multiplex PCR; TCRdb stores in-frame clones only, minus some. The table has some 220,000 clones, just over 75% seen once; the top ten hold about 2.5%. Study-wide points: In a later analysis, an Asian-associated ancestry cluster reportedly showed fewer N-insertions than the approximately 610-donor mean. Under in vitro conditions, a few CMV-associated chains were confirmed as specific for CMV antigens. Later work showed greater clonal expansion in HLA-associated TCR beta chains than in equally common others. The study recorded 160 or so TCR beta chains that were cytomegalovirus-associated.

The sequenced material came from PBMCs. V gene TRBV5-1 combines with J gene TRBJ1-5; D unclear. The receptor was derived from a woman between 55 and 75 years old in good health and CMV-seropositive. The CDR3 DNA reads as TGCGCCAGCAGCTTGAGAGAGGGAGGGTCACCACCCCAGCATTTT. Protein: CASSLREGGSPPQHF.